Presented here are 10 T cell receptor beta chains from one specimen sequenced in a study of OX40 agonist ivuxolimab in advanced cancers. Assay: immunoSEQ multiplex PCR; the TCRdb copy retains only in-frame clones and omits some. The data contain around 67,000 clones, 88% of them singletons. The material was CD4+ or CD8+ T cells sorted from blood, obtained in a trial of the OX40 agonist ivuxolimab. The receptors stem from an adult with an advanced solid tumor such as melanoma, head and neck, liver or kidney cancer.

The chain carries TRBV5-8 and TRBJ2-1; D unresolved. Trimming cost V 0 bases and J 2 bases, with 9 bases left between them. Germline CDR1 is SGHTS and CDR2 is YDEGEE. CDR3 length equals 15 residues. CDR3 protein: CASSLGVDPYNEQFF. The CDR3 DNA sequence: TGTGCCAGCAGCTTGGGGGTGGACCCCTACAATGAGCAGTTCTTC. Supplemented by reference TRBV5-8 and TRBJ2-1, the full variable domain reads EAGVTQSPTHLIKTRGQQATLRCSPISGHTSVYWYQQALGLGLQFLLWYDEGEERNRGNFPPRFSGRQFPNYSSELNVNALELEDSALYLCASSLGVDPYNEQFFGPGTRLTVL.

The chain couples TRBV5-6 to TRBJ1-2; 9 bases match TRBD1. Per germline, CDR1 SGHDT and CDR2 YYEEEE. This CDR3 spans 13 amino acids. V shed 4 bases, J shed 10 bases, and the junction held 8 bases outside the gene matches. CDR3 sequence reads: CASSLTGGAAYTF. The CDR3 DNA follows: TGTGCCAGCAGCCTTACAGGGGGCGCAGCCTACACCTTC.

This clone came up a few times. This sequence joins TRBV5-4 and TRBJ1-3; TRBD1 agrees at 8 bases. The J segment lost 9 bases and the V segment lost 3 bases, leaving 8 bases of the junction unmatched. CDR1 is SGHNT and CDR2 is YYREEE in the germline V gene (reference sequence). There are 14 residues in the CDR3. For the CDR3, the DNA is TGTGCCAGCAGCTCGGACAGGGTACGGAGCACCATATATTTT. Protein: CASSSDRVRSTIYF.

J is TRBJ2-7 and V is TRBV6-4; no firm D call. Trimming stripped 0 bases from V and 6 bases from J, with 6 bases between. This CDR3 has 12 amino acids. The germline CDR1 and CDR2 sequences are MRHNA and SNTAGT. CDR3 region: CASSDSFGEQYF. The CDR3 bases are TGTGCCAGCAGTGACTCCTTTGGCGAGCAGTACTTC.

The V gene is TRBV28, the J gene TRBJ1-5; D is possibly TRBD1 (6 bases). The CDR3 is 13 amino acids. The germline CDR1 and CDR2 sequences are MDHEN and SYDVKM. V lost 7 bases and J lost 7, with 14 bases in between. The CDR3 loop reads CASTLRGGQPQHF. The CDR3 DNA reads TGTGCCAGCACCCTTCGAGGGGGGCAGCCCCAGCATTTT.

This CDR3 reads CASSMGSGGSPHTDTQYF. The DNA for the CDR3 is TGTGCCAGTAGTATGGGGAGCGGGGGGTCCCCACATACAGATACGCAGTATTTT. This chain joins TRBV19 and TRBJ2-3, with 9 nucleotides matching TRBD2. Per germline, CDR1 LNHDA and CDR2 SQIVND (reference sequence). The trim removed 3 bases at V and 3 bases at J, leaving 13 bases unmatched. The CDR3 loop spans 18 amino acids.

V gene TRBV18 combines with J gene TRBJ2-7; possible D gene TRBD2, 7 bases. CDR3 length equals 17 residues. Trimming pared 3 bases from V and 1 base from J, leaving 19 bases between. Per germline, CDR1 KGHSH and CDR2 LQKENI. In DNA, the CDR3 is TGTGCCAGCTCACCCGGGGGGCCGGGACGGAATTCCTACGAGCAGTACTTC. The encoded protein is CASSPGGPGRNSYEQYF.

The chain employs TRBV6-5 and TRBJ1-5; no clear D. CDR1 and CDR2 from the germline V gene are MNHEY and SVGAGI. Trimming removed 5 bases from V and 11 bases from J, with 22 bases in between. This CDR3 has 15 residues. Here the CDR3 DNA reads TGTGCCAGCAGTCCCGCGCCCTTTAATTCGTTGTCCCAGCATTTT. Amino acid sequence: CASSPAPFNSLSQHF.

The chain links TRBV10-2 to TRBJ2-7, with 7 bases aligning to TRBD1. CDR1 and CDR2 (germline): WSHSY, SAAADI. CDR3 length: 15 amino acids. V shed 6 bases and J 0 bases; nucleotides not matched to a gene: 8. CDR3 nucleotide sequence: TGCGCCAGCAGGAACAGGGGTTCGAGCTCCTACGAGCAGTACTTC. Translating gives CASRNRGSSSYEQYF.

This clone was observed a single time. This chain connects TRBV18 to TRBJ2-7, with 10 bases that match TRBD1. Losses at the gene ends were 3 bases for V and 6 bases for J; bases not matched to a gene: 5. The length of the CDR3 is 14 residues. CDR1 and CDR2 from the germline V gene are KGHSH and LQKENI. CDR3 sequence reads: CASSPGQGNREQYF. CDR3 coding DNA: TGTGCCAGCTCACCGGGACAGGGGAACCGCGAGCAGTACTTC. The full variable domain, rest sourced from reference TRBV18 and TRBJ2-7, is NAGVMQNPRHLVRRRGQEARLRCSPMKGHSHVYWYRQLPEEGLKFMVYLQKENIIDESGMPKERFSAEFPKEGPSILRIQQVVRGDSAAYFCASSPGQGNREQYFGPGTRLTVT.